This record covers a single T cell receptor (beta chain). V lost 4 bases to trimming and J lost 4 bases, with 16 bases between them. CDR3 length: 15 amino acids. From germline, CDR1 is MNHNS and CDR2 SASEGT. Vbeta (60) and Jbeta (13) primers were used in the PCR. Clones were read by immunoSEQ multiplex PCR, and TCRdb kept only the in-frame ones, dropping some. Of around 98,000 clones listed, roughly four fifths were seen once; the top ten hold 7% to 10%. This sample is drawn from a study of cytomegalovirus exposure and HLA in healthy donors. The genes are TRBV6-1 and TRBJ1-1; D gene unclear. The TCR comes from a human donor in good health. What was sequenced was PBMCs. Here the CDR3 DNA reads TGTGCCAGCAGTGTCGACTCATTCCGAGGCACTGAAGCTTTCTTT. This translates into CASSVDSFRGTEAFF.